Listed below are T cell receptor beta chains from one sample, sequenced in a study of cytomegalovirus exposure and HLA in healthy donors. Only in-frame clones appear in the TCRdb table, and some are missing; sequencing was by immunoSEQ multiplex PCR. The sample consists of more than 120,000 clones, roughly 86% of them appearing once. The specimen was PBMCs. Receptors were obtained from a man younger than 30 in good health and CMV-seropositive. Both conserved end residues are part of each CDR3. D genes are given only for firm matches. Clone size is stated in some rows and not others, as once, few, many or a class when expanded.

j_gene: TRBJ1-4; d_gene: NA; abundance: NA; v_gene: TRBV5-4; CDR3aa: CASSLRGNEKLFF; CDR3nt: TGTGCCAGCAGCTTACGGGGGAATGAAAAACTGTTTTTT
j_gene: TRBJ1-2; d_gene: NA; abundance: few; v_gene: TRBV7-2; CDR3aa: CASSLELDYGYTF; CDR3nt: TGTGCCAGCAGCCTCGAGTTAGACTATGGCTACACCTTC
j_gene: TRBJ1-4; d_gene: TRBD1; abundance: NA; v_gene: TRBV5-1; CDR3aa: CASSSTGPNEKLFF; CDR3nt: TGCGCCAGCAGCTCGACAGGGCCTAATGAAAAACTGTTTTTT
j_gene: TRBJ1-4; d_gene: NA; abundance: NA; v_gene: TRBV5-1; CDR3aa: CASSRGSNEKLFF; CDR3nt: TGCGCCAGCAGCAGGGGGTCTAATGAAAAACTGTTTTTT
j_gene: TRBJ2-7; d_gene: TRBD1; abundance: NA; v_gene: TRBV27; CDR3aa: CASSPRQGTYEQYF; CDR3nt: TGTGCCAGCAGTCCTCGACAGGGGACCTACGAGCAGTACTTC
j_gene: TRBJ2-7; d_gene: TRBD2; abundance: few; v_gene: TRBV5-1; CDR3aa: CASSLGGTSGTYEQYF; CDR3nt: TGCGCCAGCAGCTTGGGCGGGACTAGCGGGACCTACGAGCAGTACTTC
j_gene: TRBJ1-2; d_gene: NA; abundance: NA; v_gene: TRBV6-5; CDR3aa: CASSFRTGYGYTF; CDR3nt: TGTGCCAGCAGTTTCCGGACTGGCTATGGCTACACCTTC
j_gene: TRBJ2-5; d_gene: TRBD2; abundance: NA; v_gene: TRBV4-1; CDR3aa: CASSQVGFGGQETQYF; CDR3nt: TGCGCCAGCAGCCAAGTGGGATTCGGGGGGCAAGAGACCCAGTACTTC
j_gene: TRBJ2-7; d_gene: TRBD2; abundance: NA; v_gene: TRBV30; CDR3aa: CAWRDSGRIYEQYF; CDR3nt: TGTGCCTGGAGGGATAGCGGGAGGATCTACGAGCAGTACTTC
j_gene: TRBJ1-3; d_gene: NA; abundance: NA; v_gene: TRBV7-6; CDR3aa: CASSREGSGNTIYF; CDR3nt: TGTGCCAGCAGCCGGGAGGGTTCGGGAAACACCATATATTTT
j_gene: TRBJ2-3; d_gene: TRBD2; abundance: NA; v_gene: TRBV7-9; CDR3aa: CASSLTGGRSTDTQYF; CDR3nt: TGTGCCAGCAGCTTAACGGGCGGGAGGAGCACAGATACGCAGTATTTT
j_gene: TRBJ1-3; d_gene: NA; abundance: NA; v_gene: TRBV2; CDR3aa: CASRGDWSSGNTIYF; CDR3nt: TGTGCCAGCAGGGGGGACTGGAGCTCTGGAAACACCATATATTTT
j_gene: TRBJ2-7; d_gene: NA; abundance: NA; v_gene: TRBV7-9; CDR3aa: CASSFDYPPRYEQYF; CDR3nt: TGTGCCAGCAGCTTCGACTATCCCCCGCGCTACGAGCAGTACTTC
j_gene: TRBJ1-4; d_gene: NA; abundance: NA; v_gene: TRBV6-5; CDR3aa: CASSTGWGNEKLFF; CDR3nt: TGTGCCAGCAGTACAGGGTGGGGTAATGAAAAACTGTTTTTT
j_gene: TRBJ2-7; d_gene: NA; abundance: NA; v_gene: TRBV18; CDR3aa: CASSPGVENEQYF; CDR3nt: TGTGCCAGCTCACCCGGGGTGGAGAACGAGCAGTACTTC
j_gene: TRBJ2-3; d_gene: NA; abundance: NA; v_gene: TRBV19; CDR3aa: CASTTHRGAGVTDTQYF; CDR3nt: TGTGCCAGTACCACCCATCGGGGAGCAGGGGTCACAGATACGCAGTATTTT
j_gene: TRBJ1-5; d_gene: NA; abundance: NA; v_gene: TRBV15; CDR3aa: CATSTRYTGSLGQPQHF; CDR3nt: TGTGCCACCAGCACCAGATACACAGGGAGTTTGGGTCAGCCCCAGCATTTT